This T cell receptor (beta chain) was identified during a study of T cell changes during pregnancy in multiple sclerosis. The method was immunoSEQ multiplex PCR; TCRdb's version includes in-frame clones alone and lacks a portion of them. Of about 49,000 clones in the sample, more than 85% were seen once. This clonotype originated in a female donor with multiple sclerosis, enrolled in a pregnancy study. The sample in question was CD8+ T cells from peripheral blood mononuclear cells, obtained in the first trimester of pregnancy.

The CDR3 nucleotides are TGCGCCAGCAGCCACGCGACAGGGGTCTCTGAAGCTTTCTTT. Amino acids: CASSHATGVSEAFF. J is TRBJ1-1 and V is TRBV4-1, with 8 nucleotides matching TRBD1. The CDR3 is 14 amino acids. J lost 6 bases, V lost 3 bases, and 6 bases had no gene match. Germline assignment: CDR1 MGHRA and CDR2 YSYEKL.